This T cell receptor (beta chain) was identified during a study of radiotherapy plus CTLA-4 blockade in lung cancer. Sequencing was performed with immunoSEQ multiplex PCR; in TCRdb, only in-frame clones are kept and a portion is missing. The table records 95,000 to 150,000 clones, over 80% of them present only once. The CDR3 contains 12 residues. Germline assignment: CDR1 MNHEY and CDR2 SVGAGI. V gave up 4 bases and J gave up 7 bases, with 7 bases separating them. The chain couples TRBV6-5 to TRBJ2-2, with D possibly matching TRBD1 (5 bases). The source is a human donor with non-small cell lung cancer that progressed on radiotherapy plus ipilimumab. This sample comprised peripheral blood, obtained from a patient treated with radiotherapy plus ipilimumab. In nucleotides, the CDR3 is TGTGCCAGCAGTTCAGGGATCGGGGAGCTGTTTTTT. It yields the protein CASSSGIGELFF.